The clone carrying this TCR beta chain occurred many times. Its antigen remains unknown. Germline lookup yields CDR1 SGHAT and CDR2 FQNNGV. The V and J ends lost 1 base and 5 bases, in that order; junction bases with no gene match: 4. The CDR3 has 15 amino acids. Molecules of cDNA were individually given unique molecular identifiers that were attached to them. From the 5' RACE reads, TCRdb called clonotypes with MiXCR, one entry per CDR3 protein. The top ten clones hold under 6.5% of a sample with around 58,000 distinct CDR3 sequences, around 4.6% of them seen once. This sample is part of a study of early T cells in non-severe SARS-CoV-2 infection. As for the study in general: Sequenced bulk RNA came from whole blood that was unsorted, and chains were unpaired. Study-level findings and limits: Anti-spike CD8 specificities were favored by VDJdb matching, whose results missed private and CD4 specificities.

The chain is built from TRBV11-2 and TRBJ2-5; 10 nucleotides line up with TRBD1. The TCR was taken from an adult who was a healthcare worker with PCR-confirmed SARS-CoV-2 infection or an uninfected control (not recorded which). The sequencing sample was made of whole blood. The CDR3 protein is CASSLGVTGGETQYF. Here the CDR3 DNA reads TGTGCCAGCAGCTTAGGAGTGACAGGGGGCGAGACCCAGTACTTC.